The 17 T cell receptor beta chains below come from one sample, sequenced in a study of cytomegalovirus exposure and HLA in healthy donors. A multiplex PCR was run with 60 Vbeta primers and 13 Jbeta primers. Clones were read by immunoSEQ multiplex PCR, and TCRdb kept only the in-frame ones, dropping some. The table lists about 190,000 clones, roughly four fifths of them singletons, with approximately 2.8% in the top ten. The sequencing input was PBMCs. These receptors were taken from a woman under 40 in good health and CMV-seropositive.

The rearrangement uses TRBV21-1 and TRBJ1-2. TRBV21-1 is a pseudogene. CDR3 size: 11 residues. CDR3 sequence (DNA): TGTGCCAGCAGCTTCGGTTCCAGCTACACCTTC. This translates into CASSFGSSYTF.

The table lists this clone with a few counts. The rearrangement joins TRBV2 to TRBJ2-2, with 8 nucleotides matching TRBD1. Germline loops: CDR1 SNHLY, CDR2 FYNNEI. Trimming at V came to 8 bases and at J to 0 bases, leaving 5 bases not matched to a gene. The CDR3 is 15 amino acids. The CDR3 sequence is CASHRDRSNTGELFF. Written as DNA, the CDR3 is TGTGCCAGCCACCGGGACAGGTCGAACACCGGGGAGCTGTTTTTT.

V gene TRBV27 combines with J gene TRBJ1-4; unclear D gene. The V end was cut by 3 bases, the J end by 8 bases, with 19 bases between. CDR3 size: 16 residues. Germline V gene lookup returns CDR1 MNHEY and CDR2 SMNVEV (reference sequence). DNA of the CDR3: TGTGCCAGCAGTTTTAGGAAACCAGGACTTGGGGAAAAACTGTTTTTT. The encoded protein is CASSFRKPGLGEKLFF.

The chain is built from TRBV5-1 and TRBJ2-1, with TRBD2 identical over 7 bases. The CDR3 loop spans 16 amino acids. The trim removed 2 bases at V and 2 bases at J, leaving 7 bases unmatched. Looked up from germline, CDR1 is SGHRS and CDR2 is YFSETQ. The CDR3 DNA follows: TGCGCCAGCAGCTTCGGAGTAGCGGGCCCCTACAATGAGCAGTTCTTC. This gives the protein CASSFGVAGPYNEQFF.

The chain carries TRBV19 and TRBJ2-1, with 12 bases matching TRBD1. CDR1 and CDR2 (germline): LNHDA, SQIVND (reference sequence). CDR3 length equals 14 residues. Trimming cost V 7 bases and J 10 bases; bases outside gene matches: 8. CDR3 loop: CASIPGQGAREQFF. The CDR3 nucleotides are TGTGCCAGTATTCCGGGACAGGGGGCGCGGGAGCAGTTCTTC. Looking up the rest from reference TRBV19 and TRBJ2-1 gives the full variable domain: DGGITQSPKYLFRKEGQNVTLSCEQNLNHDAMYWYRQDPGQGLRLIYYSQIVNDFQKGDIAEGYSVSREKKESFPLTVTSAQKNPTAFYLCASIPGQGAREQFFGPGTRLTVL.

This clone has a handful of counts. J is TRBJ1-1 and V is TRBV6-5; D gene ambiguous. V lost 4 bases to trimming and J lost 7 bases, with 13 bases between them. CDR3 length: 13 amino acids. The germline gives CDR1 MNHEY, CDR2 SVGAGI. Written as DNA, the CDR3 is TGTGCCAGCAGTTCGACATCGTTAGTTGAAGCTTTCTTT. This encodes CASSSTSLVEAFF.

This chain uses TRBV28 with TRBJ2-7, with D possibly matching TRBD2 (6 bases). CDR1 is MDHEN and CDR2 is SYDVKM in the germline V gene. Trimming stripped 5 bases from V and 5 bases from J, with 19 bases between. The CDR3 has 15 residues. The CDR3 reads CASSTIGVAVHEQYF. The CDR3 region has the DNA TGTGCCAGCAGTACTATAGGGGTAGCGGTCCACGAGCAGTACTTC.

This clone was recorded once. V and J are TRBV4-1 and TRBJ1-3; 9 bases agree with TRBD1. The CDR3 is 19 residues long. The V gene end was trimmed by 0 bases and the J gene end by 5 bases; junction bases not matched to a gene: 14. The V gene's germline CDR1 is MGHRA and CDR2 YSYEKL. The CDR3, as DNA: TGCGCCAGCAGCCAAGACCCTTCGACAGGGGGTATTTCTAGAAACACCATATATTTT. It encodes CASSQDPSTGGISRNTIYF.

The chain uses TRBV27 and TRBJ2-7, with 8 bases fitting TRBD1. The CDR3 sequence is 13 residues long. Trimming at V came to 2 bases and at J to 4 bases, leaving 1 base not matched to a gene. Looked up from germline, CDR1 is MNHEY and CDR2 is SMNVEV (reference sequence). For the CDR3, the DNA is TGTGCCAGCAGTTTAGACAGGGGTTACGAGCAGTACTTC. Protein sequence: CASSLDRGYEQYF.

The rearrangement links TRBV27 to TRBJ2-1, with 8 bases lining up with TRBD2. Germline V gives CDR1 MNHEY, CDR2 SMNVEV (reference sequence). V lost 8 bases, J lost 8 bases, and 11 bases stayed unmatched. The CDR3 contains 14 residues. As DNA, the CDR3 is TGTGCCAGCTGGGGCAGCGGGAGTATCGATGAGCAGTTCTTC. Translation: CASWGSGSIDEQFF.

As DNA, the CDR3 is TGTGCCAGCAGCTCTGGACTAGCGGCGGACGAGCAGTACTTC. Protein: CASSSGLAADEQYF. This sequence joins TRBV11-2 and TRBJ2-7; 10 bases align to TRBD2. This CDR3 region has 14 residues. The J segment lost 5 bases and the V segment lost 4 bases, leaving 5 bases of the junction unmatched. Germline V gives CDR1 SGHAT, CDR2 FQNNGV.

The CDR3 here is CASTAGFVSNQPQHF. The CDR3 coding sequence is TGTGCCAGCACTGCAGGGTTCGTAAGCAATCAGCCCCAGCATTTT. This chain uses TRBV6-4 with TRBJ1-5; a weak D match, TRBD1 (5 bases). Germline values: CDR1 MRHNA, CDR2 SNTAGT. The CDR3 sequence is 15 residues long. Deletions cut 7 bases from V and 1 base from J, with 14 bases between.

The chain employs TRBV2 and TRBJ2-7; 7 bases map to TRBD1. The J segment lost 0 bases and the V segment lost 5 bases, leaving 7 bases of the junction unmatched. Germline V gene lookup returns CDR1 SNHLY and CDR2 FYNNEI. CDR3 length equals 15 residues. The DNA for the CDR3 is TGTGCCAGCAGTTATCCCGGGACAGACTCCTACGAGCAGTACTTC. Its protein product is CASSYPGTDSYEQYF.

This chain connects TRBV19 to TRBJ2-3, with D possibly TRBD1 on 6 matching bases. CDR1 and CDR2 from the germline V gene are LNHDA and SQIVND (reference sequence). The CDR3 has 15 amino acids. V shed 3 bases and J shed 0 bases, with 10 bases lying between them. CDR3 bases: TGTGCCAGTAGTATGGTGGGGGCAAGCACAGATACGCAGTATTTT. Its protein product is CASSMVGASTDTQYF.

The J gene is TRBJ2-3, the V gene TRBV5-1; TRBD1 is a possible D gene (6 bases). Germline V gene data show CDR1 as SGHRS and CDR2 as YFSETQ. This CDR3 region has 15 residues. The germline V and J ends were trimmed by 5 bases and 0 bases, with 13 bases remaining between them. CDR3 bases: TGCGCCAGCAGAGGGGGATCATTCAGCACAGATACGCAGTATTTT. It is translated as CASRGGSFSTDTQYF.

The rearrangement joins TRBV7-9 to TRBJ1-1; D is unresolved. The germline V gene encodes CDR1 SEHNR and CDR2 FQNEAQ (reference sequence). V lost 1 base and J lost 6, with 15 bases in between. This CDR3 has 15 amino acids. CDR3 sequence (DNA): TGTGCCAGCAGCTTAGGGACGAGCTCCGGGGCTGAAGCTTTCTTT. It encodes CASSLGTSSGAEAFF. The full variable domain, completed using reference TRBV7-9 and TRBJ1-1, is DTGVSQNPRHKITKRGQNVTFRCDPISEHNRLYWYRQTLGQGPEFLTYFQNEAQLEKSRLLSDRFSAERPKGSFSTLEIQRTEQGDSAMYLCASSLGTSSGAEAFFGQGTRLTVV.

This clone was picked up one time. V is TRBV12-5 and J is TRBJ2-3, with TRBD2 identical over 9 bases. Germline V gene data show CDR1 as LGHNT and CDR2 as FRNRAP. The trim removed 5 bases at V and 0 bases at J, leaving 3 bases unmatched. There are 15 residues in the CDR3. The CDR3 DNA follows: TGTGCTAGTGGTCCGGGACTAGCTAGCACAGATACGCAGTATTTT. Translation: CASGPGLASTDTQYF.